The rows below give T cell receptor beta chains drawn from one sample of a study of read filtering for tumor transcriptome and immune sequencing. TCRdb re-called the reads with MiXCR, one entry per CDR3 protein. The sample consists of approximately 65,000 distinct CDR3 sequences, approximately 15% of them appearing once. Sequenced: a population of CD138-negative cells sorted from bone marrow. The receptors originated from a donor aged 40 or over with multiple myeloma. Each CDR3 is given with its conserved first and last residue. The D gene is left open where the match is weak. The size of a clone is reported for some rows only, either as once, few or many, or as a class for expanded clones.

>TRBV28|TRBD1|TRBJ2-3|few
TGTGCCAGCAGTTCACAGGGGGCCGGCACAGATACGCAGTATTTT
CASSSQGAGTDTQYF
>TRBV7-3|NA|TRBJ1-2|many
TGTGCCAGCAGCTCTCTCCCCGGGACAATTGAACCCGGCTACACCTTC
CASSSLPGTIEPGYTF
>TRBV27|TRBD1|TRBJ2-7|many
TGTGCCAGCAGTTTGATGGGGACAGGGGTCTACGAGCAGTACTTC
CASSLMGTGVYEQYF
>TRBV12-3/TRBV12-4|NA|TRBJ2-7|NA
TGTGCCAGCAGACACACAGGGATCTACGAGCAGTACTTC
CASRHTGIYEQYF
>TRBV28|NA|TRBJ2-7|few
TGTGCCAGCCACCTACAGGGCAGGCAGTACTTC
CASHLQGRQYF
>TRBV11-2|TRBD2|TRBJ2-7|many
TGTGCCAGCAGCTCGACGACTGGACTAGCATGGTACGAGCAGTACTTC
CASSSTTGLAWYEQYF
>TRBV29-1|NA|TRBJ1-1|many
TGCAGCGTTGCCGGCGCACAGAACACTGAAGCTTTCTTT
CSVAGAQNTEAFF
>TRBV6-2/TRBV6-3|NA|TRBJ2-3|few
TGTGCCAGCAGTGAGTTTACAGGGCTCGGTACGCAGTATTTT
CASSEFTGLGTQYF
>TRBV6-5|TRBD1|TRBJ1-1|few
TGTGCCAGCAGTCCTGGGACAGGGGGCACTGAAGCTTTCTTT
CASSPGTGGTEAFF
>TRBV28|NA|TRBJ2-7|many
TGTGCCAGCAGTTTGAGAGGGGACGAGCAGTACTTC
CASSLRGDEQYF
>TRBV20-1|NA|TRBJ1-1|many
TGCAGTGCAAAGAGGTTAATTTCTGAAGCTTTCTTT
CSAKRLISEAFF
>TRBV7-9|TRBD1|TRBJ2-5|many
TGTGCCAGCAGCTTCTTACCGGGACAGGCCGAGGGGACCCAGTACTTC
CASSFLPGQAEGTQYF
>TRBV19|TRBD2|TRBJ2-7|NA
TGTGCCAGTAGTCCGCCGAGCGGGGGGCCTTACGAGCAGTACTTC
CASSPPSGGPYEQYF
>TRBV5-1|NA|TRBJ1-5|many
TGCGCCAGCAGCTTCGACCGTGATCAGCCCCAGCATTTT
CASSFDRDQPQHF
>TRBV12-5|NA|TRBJ1-5|many
TGTGCTAGTGGTCTGACAGACAATCAGCCCCAGCATTTT
CASGLTDNQPQHF
>TRBV20-1|NA|TRBJ2-5|many
TGCAGTGCTAGTAGAATTAGCGGAGGCGAGACCCAGTACTTC
CSASRISGGETQYF
>TRBV29-1|TRBD2|TRBJ2-1|many
TGCAGCGTTGAAGAGGAGGGCGGGGGGACCTACAATGAGCAGTTCTTC
CSVEEEGGGTYNEQFF
>TRBV5-1|NA|TRBJ2-2|many
TGCGCCAGCAGCAGTCTTCAGGCCGGGGAGCTGTTTTTT
CASSSLQAGELFF
>TRBV7-2|NA|TRBJ1-5|many
TGTGCCAGCAGCCTCCGCGAGGGCGTCGCCCAGCATTTT
CASSLREGVAQHF
>TRBV28|NA|TRBJ2-3|many
TGTGCCAGCAGTTTATACCCGGACAGCACAGATACGCAGTATTTT
CASSLYPDSTDTQYF